This T cell receptor beta chain was identified during a study of T cell responses to AZD1222 COVID-19 vaccine. Study summary: Pooled samples include second doses given at about 4 or 12 weeks.

Assay used: immunoSEQ multiplex PCR; TCRdb lists only in-frame clones, some missing. This sample yields about 120,000 clones, of which 80% to 90% are seen a single time; more than 2.5% belongs to the top ten. As to this clone: Its antigen is as yet unknown. Different DNA sequences within this sample yield the same CDR3.

Germline lookup yields CDR1 MNHEY and CDR2 SVGEGT. V shed 3 bases and J shed 4 bases, with 6 bases lying between them. This CDR3 is built from 12 residues. General study results and limits: Females made up more of the donors, who were largely white British, and clonal diversity may have come out too low. Samples come after the peak T cell response, not at day 14. Distributed over spike, vaccine-associated CD4 TCRs predominated at 160-218 and 743-854.

The TCR comes from an adult in good health. The chain links TRBV6-2 or TRBV6-3 to TRBJ1-1; D is uncertain. The sample consisted of peripheral blood, taken on day 0 of AZD1222 vaccination. This CDR3 is CASSYSITEAFF. DNA for the CDR3: TGTGCCAGCAGTTATTCTATCACTGAAGCTTTCTTT.